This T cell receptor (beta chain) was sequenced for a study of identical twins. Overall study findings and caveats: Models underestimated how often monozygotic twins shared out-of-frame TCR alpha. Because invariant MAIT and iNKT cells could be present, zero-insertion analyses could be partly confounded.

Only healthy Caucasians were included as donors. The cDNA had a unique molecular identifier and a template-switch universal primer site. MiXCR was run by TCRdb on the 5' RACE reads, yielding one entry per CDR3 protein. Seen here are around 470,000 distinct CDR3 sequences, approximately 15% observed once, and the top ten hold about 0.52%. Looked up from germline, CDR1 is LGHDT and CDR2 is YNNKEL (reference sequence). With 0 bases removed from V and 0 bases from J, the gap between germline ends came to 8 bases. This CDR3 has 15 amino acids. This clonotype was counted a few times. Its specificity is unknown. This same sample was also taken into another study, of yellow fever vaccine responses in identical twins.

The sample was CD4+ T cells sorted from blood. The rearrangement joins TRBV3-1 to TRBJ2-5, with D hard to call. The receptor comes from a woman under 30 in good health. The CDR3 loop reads CASSQDVRYQETQYF. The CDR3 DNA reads TGTGCCAGCAGCCAAGATGTGAGGTACCAAGAGACCCAGTACTTC.